This T cell receptor (beta chain) was documented in a study of circulating CD8 cells and anti-PD-1 response in melanoma (dated by TCRdb to 2018 to 2021). Turning to the overall study: Nivolumab was given to patients intravenously at 3 mg/kg every 2 weeks. The melanoma cohort had some 13 patients, seven of whom got anti-PD-1 as first-line therapy, while the other six had previously had targeted therapy or immunotherapy. Responders were defined as patients showing complete or partial responses, and non-responders as patients showing stable or progressive disease (RECIST v1.1). The TCR repertoire analysis was performed on roughly eleven melanoma patients, comprising 7 non-responders and 4 responders. On on-treatment samples, PD-1 was detected using a biotinylated anti-human IgG4 antibody.

Using a BD FACSAria II cell sorter, four subsets defined by PD-1 and/or TIGIT were sorted out of live CD3+CD8+TCRalphabeta+ cells. To characterize how relevant each subset is to anti-PD-1 therapy response, circulating CD8 T cells were sorted into four subsets based on PD-1 and TIGIT expression. Both TCR alpha and TCR beta chains were sequenced from each sorted CD8 T-cell subset. Peripheral blood was collected at three points: before the first anti-PD-1 injection, after two injections and after four injections. PBMCs were immediately isolated by Ficoll gradient centrifugation. Until use, PBMCs were stored frozen in liquid nitrogen in RPMI containing around 21% FCS and approximately 10% DMSO. Thawed PBMCs were stained with a viability dye and antibodies against CD3, CD8alpha, TCRalphabeta, PD-1 and TIGIT. The RNeasy Kit was used to extract total RNA, and all samples had a RIN greater than 7. The run used a NextSeq 500. Starting from about 16 ng of total RNA, TCR libraries were made with the QIAseq Immune Repertoire RNA Library Kit, Human TCR Panel. TCR libraries were sequenced on an Illumina NextSeq with a Mid Output V2 kit, and asymmetric 261x41 paired-end reads were used. Each TCR library was diluted to around 4 nM, pooled, denatured and loaded at approximately 1 pM. The authors' analysis ran thus. TCR FASTQ files were processed in the QIAGEN GeneGlobe Data Analysis Center, and downstream analysis was performed in R 3.5.2. Clonality was calculated as one minus the Shannon entropy normalized by the log of the number of unique productive sequences. TRA or TRB clonotypes differing in abundance between baseline and M1 were identified within each subset by Fisher exact tests at 5% FDR. Differentially abundant clonotypes were grouped as emerging, expanding, contracting or non-expanding/contracting. Morisita's overlap index was used to measure how much repertoires overlapped between patients. The raw public data were reprocessed by TCRdb itself: fastp quality trimming at Q25, MiXCR clonotype calling, in-frame beta chains only. Entries are consolidated by CDR3 protein sequence, retaining the most common genes and DNA. The V and J calls and clone size come from TCRdb's table, not from the authors' own analysis. The sample table holds hundreds of distinct CDR3 sequences, of which roughly 8.9% were seen once. The biggest ten clones account for 42% of the sample.

This clonotype is identified as large (0.1 to 1%). Which antigen it targets is not known. Per-nucleotide qualities are absent, and no much larger clonotype sits a single base away. Overall study outcomes, separate from this receptor: Diversity was greatest in the DNEG repertoire, PD-1 and DPOS had similar and higher clonality, and TIGIT repertoires had the lowest diversity. Repertoires were found to be largely private between subsets, with under 7% of TRB clonotypes shared at M1, and the highest sharing was observed between DPOS and TIGIT. Because of limited material, replicates were generally not included when the experiments were performed. Only baseline and M1 samples, drawn from a small cohort with few responders, went into the published TCR repertoire comparisons. Tumor material was not accessible, so tumor reactivity was assessed by peptide assays on expanded sorted subsets instead. The authors pointed out that the cohort included both treatment-naive and previously treated patients, and that this mix could influence the results.

The source material was CD8+ T cells from PBMCs, sampled at baseline or after one month of anti-PD-1 therapy (not recorded which). The receptor comes from a human donor with melanoma.

CDR3 protein: CSASGGNEQFF. Read as DNA, the sequence is TGCAGTGCCTCCGGGGGCAATGAGCAGTTCTTC. The chain employs TRBV20-1 and TRBJ2-1; TRBD2 is a weak D gene call, 6 bases matching. Inclusive of the bounding cysteine and phenylalanine, the CDR3 is 11 residues long. Here the CDR3 DNA is all that survives: 33 bases in frame from base 1. For CDR1 and CDR2, the germline V gene (reference sequence) lists DFQATT and SNEGSKA. Trimming at the junction amounts to 6 bases on V and 6 bases on J, and the germline ends lie 9 bases apart.